This is a list of T cell receptor beta chains from one sample in a study of T cells in Graves' hyperthyroidism and ophthalmopathy. Each CDR3 protein gets one entry after TCRdb re-called the multiplex PCR reads with MiXCR. The data hold hundreds of thousands of distinct CDR3 sequences, with roughly 18% observed a single time. Specimen: blood. Every receptor here comes from a man between 35 and 55 years old with Graves' hyperthyroidism. CDR3s leave out the opening cysteine and the closing phenylalanine or tryptophan. D genes are given only for firm matches. Size tells how often a clone was seen (once, few, many) or the class of an expanded clone, and some rows leave it out.

size,D,V,J,CDR3
NA,TRBD1,TRBV2,TRBJ2-1,ASSEGQGVNEQF
NA,TRBD1,TRBV6-1,TRBJ2-7,ASRSTGLGFYEQY
NA,NA,TRBV7-2,TRBJ1-5,ASRPDISSNQPQH
NA,NA,TRBV7-2,TRBJ2-5,ASSQYRQETQY
NA,TRBD1,TRBV2,TRBJ1-2,ASSIQGTYGYT
many,TRBD1,TRBV20-1,TRBJ1-1,SAEDRGRTEAF
many,NA,TRBV7-2,TRBJ1-5,ASSVENQPQH
many,NA,TRBV20-1,TRBJ1-6,SAPDPDRHSPLH
few,NA,TRBV5-8,TRBJ2-1,ASSLEGSGYNEQF
few,NA,TRBV12-3/TRBV12-4,TRBJ2-7,ASSLVLWGVWTPRNEQY
NA,TRBD1,TRBV2,TRBJ1-4,AGSGNRGDEKLF
many,TRBD2,TRBV6-5,TRBJ2-7,ASSYSLGLALSSYEQY
NA,TRBD1,TRBV7-9,TRBJ2-1,ASILGGQGANEQF
many,NA,TRBV7-8,TRBJ2-2,ASSLGQHTGELF
many,TRBD2,TRBV11-2,TRBJ2-1,ASSPSGAIYNEQF
many,NA,TRBV6-1,TRBJ1-1,ASSGTMNTEAF
few,TRBD1,TRBV20-1,TRBJ1-6,SARGQGFYSPLH
NA,NA,TRBV12-3/TRBV12-4,TRBJ1-2,ASSLTNYGYT
few,TRBD1,TRBV7-8,TRBJ1-2,ASSPWTGFGYT
many,NA,TRBV7-9,TRBJ1-6,ASSPEAYNSPLH
many,TRBD1,TRBV20-1,TRBJ2-1,SARDRGTYNEQF
many,NA,TRBV6-1,TRBJ1-1,ASSDPEGLTTEAF
many,NA,TRBV11-2,TRBJ1-1,ASSSFSGVGTEAF
NA,TRBD1,TRBV10-3,TRBJ1-2,AISESNTGGGYT
many,TRBD1,TRBV28,TRBJ1-3,ASSQRDRDSGNTIY
many,TRBD2,TRBV20-1,TRBJ2-7,SAPTASGGSYEQY
many,NA,TRBV15,TRBJ2-7,ATSSYEQGYEQY
many,NA,TRBV2,TRBJ2-2,ASREQGGDTGELF
many,TRBD1,TRBV2,TRBJ1-1,AGQGGNTEAF
many,NA,TRBV30,TRBJ2-3,AWKGGDHTQY
many,NA,TRBV2,TRBJ2-5,ASSREETQY
NA,TRBD2,TRBV11-2,TRBJ2-1,ASSRSGGAYNEQF
many,NA,TRBV27,TRBJ1-6,ASSLSRAQGNSPLH
NA,TRBD1,TRBV7-9,TRBJ1-4,ASSLGTGGEKLF
NA,TRBD1,TRBV5-1,TRBJ1-2,ASSLGGTGPTNYGYT
many,NA,TRBV7-8,TRBJ2-7,ASSLRDPPYEQY
many,NA,TRBV30,TRBJ1-1,AWSRLTGTEAF
NA,NA,TRBV6-1,TRBJ1-3,ASSRSSGNTIY
many,NA,TRBV18,TRBJ1-4,ASSPGSSTNEKLF
NA,NA,TRBV4-2,TRBJ1-5,ASSPRRGSNQPQH
few,NA,TRBV11-2,TRBJ2-7,ASSLADPTPGTESYEQY
NA,TRBD1,TRBV10-3,TRBJ2-3,AISAVTGGTDTQY